Listed here is a single TCR beta chain. What it binds is unknown. The data were obtained in a study of OX40 agonist ivuxolimab in advanced cancers. TCRdb's copy holds only in-frame clones and misses some; the assay was immunoSEQ multiplex PCR. Of 65,000 to 90,000 clones listed, about four fifths are singletons. Study-level points and caveats: With doses of 0.1 to 3.0 mg/kg, CD4+ and CD8+ blood T cells had undergone clonal expansion by week 6. Nonresponders, in some cases, also had low normalized T-cell clonal expansion. In general, CD8+ T cells held more expanded clones than CD4+ did, on average.

The CDR3 is 15 amino acids. CDR1 and CDR2 (germline): SGHTS, YDEGEE. The V end was cut by 0 bases, the J end by 8 bases, with 17 bases between. The rearrangement links TRBV5-8 to TRBJ1-2, with D perhaps matching TRBD1 (5 bases). Specimen: CD4+ or CD8+ T cells sorted from blood, collected in a trial of the OX40 agonist ivuxolimab. This TCR was recovered from an adult with an advanced solid tumor such as melanoma, head and neck, liver or kidney cancer. CDR3 in amino acids: CASSLDAGPIRGYTF. As DNA, the CDR3 is TGTGCCAGCAGCTTGGATGCAGGGCCAATTCGGGGCTACACCTTC.